The clone carrying this T cell receptor beta chain came up a few times. V shed 3 bases, J shed 6 bases, and the junction held 3 bases outside the gene matches. Germline CDR1 reads SQVTM; CDR2 reads ANQGSEA. The CDR3 totals 12 residues. Where ophthalmopathy was present, donors had moderate-to-severe activity, CAS ≥3, NOSPECS ≥4 and duration under 3 months. Clinical symptoms, serum thyroxine, TRAb, thyroid ultrasound and orbital computed tomography determined diagnosis. The starting material, approximately 10 ml of fresh peripheral blood, provided the PBMCs. The sample is drawn from a study of Graves' ophthalmopathy and Graves' hyperthyroidism. For repertoire sequencing, the TCR beta CDR3 regions were amplified from RNA transcripts. HTBI-primed RT-PCR formed the first round, and a multiplex PCR formed the second. TCRdb re-derived calls from the multiplex PCR reads in MiXCR, one entry per CDR3 protein. Among about 220,000 distinct CDR3 sequences, 20% to 25% were seen once, and the ten largest hold roughly 42%.

The sample consisted of peripheral blood. The clonotype comes from a woman in her 50s with Graves' ophthalmopathy. The rearrangement joins TRBV29-1 to TRBJ1-1; TRBD1 matches 8 bases. CDR3 region: CSVDTGGAEAFF. The CDR3 region has the DNA TGCAGCGTTGACACAGGGGGGGCTGAAGCTTTCTTT.